These 10 T cell receptor beta chains were all obtained from the same sample, sequenced in a study of T cells in Graves' hyperthyroidism and ophthalmopathy. The CDR3 regions of TCR beta were amplified from RNA transcripts. The HTBI set primed first-round TCR CDR3 RT-PCR. Using its own MiXCR run on the multiplex PCR reads, TCRdb lists one record per CDR3 protein. The sample includes 450,000 to 650,000 distinct CDR3 sequences, around 20% of them seen just once. The sample was blood. Receptors originate from a man between 18 and 29 years old with Graves' hyperthyroidism.

This clonotype was counted at least ten times. The chain employs TRBV6-1 and TRBJ2-2; D might be TRBD1 (6 bases). CDR1 and CDR2 (germline): MNHNS, SASEGT. Trimming cost V 4 bases and J 8 bases, with 17 bases left between them. This CDR3 has 15 residues. CDR3 DNA: TGTGCCAGCAGTGGAGGGGGACCAAGTATGGGGGAGCTGTTTTTT. Residues: CASSGGGPSMGELFF.

This rearrangement joins TRBV6-1 to TRBJ2-7, with TRBD1 matching 7 bases. V lost 7 bases to trimming and J lost 6 bases; unmatched junction nucleotides: 18. CDR1 and CDR2 from the germline V gene are MNHNS and SASEGT. The CDR3 totals 16 residues. The CDR3 DNA reads as TGTGCCAGCATGACCTTTAACACAGGGGTCCAAGGCGAGCAGTACTTC. Translating it yields CASMTFNTGVQGEQYF.

This clonotype has a single count. This chain links TRBV6-2 or TRBV6-3 with TRBJ1-5, with unresolved D. CDR1 MNHEY and CDR2 SVGEGT come from the germline V gene. This CDR3 contains 12 residues. V lost 5 bases to trimming and J lost 7 bases, with 9 bases between them. CDR3 nucleotide sequence: TGTGCCAGCAGTATGTGGGAACAGCCCCAGCATTTT. Translated: CASSMWEQPQHF.

This clonotype came up a few times. The V call is TRBV12-3 or TRBV12-4, the J call TRBJ1-5, with D possibly being TRBD1 (6 bases). V lost 6 bases and J lost 7, with 25 bases in between. This CDR3 contains 17 residues. The CDR3 is CASSPGPLWGPEQPQHF. The CDR3 coding sequence is TGTGCCAGCAGCCCCGGCCCCTTATGGGGGCCCGAACAGCCCCAGCATTTT.

This chain links TRBV6-4 with TRBJ1-1; 7 bases are shared with TRBD1. The length of the CDR3 is 14 residues. Trimming at V came to 6 bases and at J to 4 bases, leaving 8 bases not matched to a gene. CDR1 and CDR2 (germline): MRHNA, SNTAGT. DNA of the CDR3: TGTGCCAGCAGACAACAGGGGTTTGGCACTGAAGCTTTCTTT. As protein: CASRQQGFGTEAFF.

This clonotype was seen only a few times. This chain links TRBV20-1 with TRBJ1-1, with a possible D match to TRBD1 (6 bases). This CDR3 is built from 14 residues. V gave up 8 bases and J gave up 1 base, with 17 bases separating them. In germline, CDR1 is DFQATT, CDR2 SNEGSKA (reference sequence). The CDR3 nucleotides are TGCAGTATAGACCCGGGACATCAGAACACTGAAGCTTTCTTT. The encoded protein is CSIDPGHQNTEAFF.

This clonotype has a handful of counts. The V call is TRBV12-3 or TRBV12-4, the J call TRBJ2-5; D not resolved. Trimming pared 4 bases from V and 4 bases from J, leaving 13 bases between. The CDR3 is 14 amino acids. In DNA, the CDR3 is TGTGCCAGCAGTTACCTCGGAGAGTCAGAGACCCAGTACTTC. This encodes CASSYLGESETQYF.

This chain connects TRBV30 to TRBJ1-1, with D uncertain. Germline V gene lookup returns CDR1 GTSNPN and CDR2 SVGIG (reference sequence). This CDR3 region has 14 residues. V lost 7 bases and J lost 5, with 20 bases in between. CDR3 sequence (DNA): TGTGCCTCTATAAACTACAGAAGAACAACTGAAGCTTTCTTT. Translation gives CASINYRRTTEAFF.

J is TRBJ1-1 and V is TRBV29-1; 7 nucleotides agree with TRBD1. V dropped 6 bases and J dropped 6; count of bases not matched to a gene: 4. The CDR3 has 11 residues. Germline CDR1 is SQVTM and CDR2 is ANQGSEA. The CDR3 DNA is TGCAGCGTAGACCAGGGGGCTGAAGCTTTCTTT. This codes for CSVDQGAEAFF.

The count of this clonotype is one. An end of the junction does not agree with germline; a read error may underlie this. This chain joins TRBV28 and TRBJ2-7; 12 bases align to TRBD2. This CDR3 is 14 amino acids long. Per the germline V gene, CDR1 is MDHEN and CDR2 is SYDVKM. The CDR3 DNA follows: TGTGCCAGCAGTATCCTCAATCTAGCGGGAGGGGAAGACTTC. It is translated as CASSILNLAGGEDF. Looking up the rest from reference TRBV28 and TRBJ2-7 gives the full variable domain: DVKVTQSSRYLVKRTGEKVFLECVQDMDHENMFWYRQDPGLGLRLIYFSYDVKMKEKGDIPEGYSVSREKKERFSLILESASTNQTSMYLCASSILNLAGGEDFGPGTRLTVT.